This T cell receptor beta chain is from a study of glioma-infiltrating T cells after dendritic cell vaccination. Whole-study findings and limits: No direct clonality-survival link was found; a diverse polyclonal response may matter.

To note about this clone: What it binds is not known.

The time point denotes: after dendritic cell vaccination, including at tumor progression/relapse. The primer mix had 60 V beta and 13 J beta primers. Sequencing used immunoSEQ multiplex PCR; TCRdb keeps in-frame clones, though not all of them. The data show about 110,000 clones, 90% seen once. From germline, CDR1 is MNHEY and CDR2 SVGAGI. The CDR3 length is 14 residues. V was cut by 2 bases and J by 1 base, with 8 bases left in between. This clonotype originated in a human donor with glioblastoma. This chain joins TRBV6-5 and TRBJ1-1; D is undetermined. The specimen was blood, collected after dendritic cell vaccination. The CDR3 protein is CASSYGSSNTEAFF. CDR3 in DNA: TGTGCCAGCAGTTACGGTAGCTCGAACACTGAAGCTTTCTTT.